This T cell receptor (beta chain) appears in the sequencing data of a study of Ad26.COV2.S vaccination and SARS-CoV-2 variants. Germline V gene sequence: CDR1 SGHRS, CDR2 YFSETQ. J lost 1 base, V lost 0 bases, and 3 bases had no gene match. The CDR3 is 16 amino acids. TCRdb's table, derived via immunoSEQ multiplex PCR, lists solely in-frame clones and lacks some. The profile shows hundreds of thousands of clones, 88% of them singletons. Treatment noted: some 20 received Ad26.COV2.S at low or high dose, single or two shots; about 5 received placebo; per-sample allocation not given. Sampling happened 63 days after the first vaccine or placebo injection.

Sequenced material: peripheral blood, taken in a trial of Ad26.COV2.S vaccine versus placebo. The rearrangement joins TRBV5-1 to TRBJ2-5; 10 nucleotides match TRBD2. This receptor was taken from a person aged 18-65 years who received the Ad26.COV2.S COVID-19 vaccine or a placebo. CDR3 in amino acids: CASSLVLAGVQETQYF. Here the CDR3 DNA reads TGCGCCAGCAGCTTGGTCCTAGCGGGGGTCCAAGAGACCCAGTACTTC.